Included here is one T cell receptor beta chain sequence, with context. The source of the sample is a study of molecular identifiers for immune sequencing clone quantification. Whole-study context: RNA from 20,000 or 100,000 naive CD8 cells was split five ways in replicates, with four sequenced.

The CDR3 has 17 amino acids. The germline gives CDR1 SGHDN, CDR2 FVKESK. V lost 4 bases, J lost 6 bases, and 22 bases lay in between. Bulk TCR libraries were made with methods that had been previously described and with listed TCR primers. TCRdb recomputed calls from the PCR reads with MiXCR, one row per CDR3 protein. The profile shows about 640,000 distinct CDR3 sequences, less than 20% of them singletons. The chain employs TRBV14 and TRBJ2-1; D is possibly TRBD2 (6 bases). The TCR comes from a human donor in good health. Some libraries in this study had Jurkat cell RNA spiked in. Material: naive CD8+ T cells from blood, with Jurkat cell RNA spiked in. Subset denoted: FACS-sorted CD8+CD4-CCR7+CD45RA+ naive T cells. The DNA for the CDR3 is TGTGCCAGCAGCCTATCGAACCGGGACTTCTTCTTCAATGAGCAGTTCTTC. As protein: CASSLSNRDFFFNEQFF.